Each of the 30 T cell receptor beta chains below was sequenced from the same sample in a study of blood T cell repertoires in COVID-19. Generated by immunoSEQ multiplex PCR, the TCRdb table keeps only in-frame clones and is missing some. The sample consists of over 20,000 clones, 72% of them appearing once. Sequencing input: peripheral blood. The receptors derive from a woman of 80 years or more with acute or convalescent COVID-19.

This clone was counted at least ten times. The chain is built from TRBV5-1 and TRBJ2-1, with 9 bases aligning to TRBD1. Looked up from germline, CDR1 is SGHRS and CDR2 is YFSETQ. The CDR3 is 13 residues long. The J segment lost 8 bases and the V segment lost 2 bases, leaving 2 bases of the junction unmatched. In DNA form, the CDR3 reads TGCGCCAGCAGCTTCTGGACAGGGGATGAGCAGTTCTTC. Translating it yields CASSFWTGDEQFF.

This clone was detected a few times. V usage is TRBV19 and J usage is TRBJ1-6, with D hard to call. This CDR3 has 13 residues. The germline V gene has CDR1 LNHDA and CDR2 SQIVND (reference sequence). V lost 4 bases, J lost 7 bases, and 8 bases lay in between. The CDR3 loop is CASSTTANSPLHF. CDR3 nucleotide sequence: TGTGCCAGTAGTACGACTGCAAATTCACCCCTCCACTTT. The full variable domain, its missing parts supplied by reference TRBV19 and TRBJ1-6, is DGGITQSPKYLFRKEGQNVTLSCEQNLNHDAMYWYRQDPGQGLRLIYYSQIVNDFQKGDIAEGYSVSREKKESFPLTVTSAQKNPTAFYLCASSTTANSPLHFGNGTRLTVT.

Written as DNA, the CDR3 is TGTGCCAGCAGCCAAGGGTATCGGACAGGGCCCTACTCTGGAAACACCATATATTTT. Translating gives CASSQGYRTGPYSGNTIYF. The chain employs TRBV3-1 (or the pseudogene TRBV3-2) and TRBJ1-3, with TRBD1 matching 8 bases. The CDR3 loop spans 19 amino acids. Germline values: CDR1 LGHDT, CDR2 YNNKEL (reference sequence). The junction had 11 bases not matched to a gene; V was cut back by 1 base and J by 0 bases.

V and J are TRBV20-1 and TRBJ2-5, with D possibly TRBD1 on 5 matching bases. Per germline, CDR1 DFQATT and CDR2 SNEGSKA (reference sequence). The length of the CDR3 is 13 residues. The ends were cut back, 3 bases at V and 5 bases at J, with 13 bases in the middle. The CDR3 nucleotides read TGCAGTGCTAGTCCCCCAGGGAAGGAGACCCAGTACTTC. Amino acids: CSASPPGKETQYF.

The CDR3 sequence is CASSLDRPYEQYF. The CDR3 coding sequence is TGCGCCAGCAGCTTGGACAGGCCCTACGAGCAGTACTTC. The chain employs TRBV5-1 and TRBJ2-7, with D possibly TRBD1 on 5 matching bases. Germline CDR1 is SGHRS and CDR2 is YFSETQ. Trimming took 0 bases from V and 2 from J, leaving 6 bases between them. The CDR3 runs 13 residues. Looking up the rest from reference TRBV5-1 and TRBJ2-7 gives the full variable domain: KAGVTQTPRYLIKTRGQQVTLSCSPISGHRSVSWYQQTPGQGLQFLFEYFSETQRNKGNFPGRFSGRQFSNSRSEMNVSTLELGDSALYLCASSLDRPYEQYFGPGTRLTVT.

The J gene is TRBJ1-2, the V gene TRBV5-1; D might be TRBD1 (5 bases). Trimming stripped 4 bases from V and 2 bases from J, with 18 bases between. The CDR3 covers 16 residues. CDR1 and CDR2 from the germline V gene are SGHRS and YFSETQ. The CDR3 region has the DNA TGCGCCAGCAGCCCCCAGATGGGGGGGGAAAACTATGGCTACACCTTC. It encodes CASSPQMGGENYGYTF.

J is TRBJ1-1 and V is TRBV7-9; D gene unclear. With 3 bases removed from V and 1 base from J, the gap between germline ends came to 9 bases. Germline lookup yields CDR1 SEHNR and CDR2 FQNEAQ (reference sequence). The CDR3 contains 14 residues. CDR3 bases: TGTGCCAGCAGCTTGGAGGCTACGAACACTGAAGCTTTCTTT. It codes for CASSLEATNTEAFF.

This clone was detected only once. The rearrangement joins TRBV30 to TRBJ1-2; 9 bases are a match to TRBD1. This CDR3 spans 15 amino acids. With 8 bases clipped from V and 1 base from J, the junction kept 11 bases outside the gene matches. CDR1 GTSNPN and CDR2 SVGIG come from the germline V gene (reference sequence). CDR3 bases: TGTGCCGGGGGAAGGACAGGGGCGGATAACTATGGCTACACCTTC. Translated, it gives CAGGRTGADNYGYTF.

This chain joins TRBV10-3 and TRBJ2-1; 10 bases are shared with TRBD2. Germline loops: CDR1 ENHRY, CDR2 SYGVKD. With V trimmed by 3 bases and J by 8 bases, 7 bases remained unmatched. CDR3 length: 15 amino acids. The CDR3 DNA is TGTGCCATCAGTGAATTACTAGCGGGAAGCGATGAGCAGTTCTTC. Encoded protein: CAISELLAGSDEQFF.

The CDR3 region is CASSYNLLATSTDTQYF. CDR3 DNA: TGCGCCAGCAGTTACAACCTACTAGCGACTAGCACAGATACGCAGTATTTT. The V and J genes are TRBV4-3 and TRBJ2-3, with 7 bases aligning to TRBD2. CDR3 length: 17 residues. The ends lost 6 bases at V and 0 bases at J; junction bases unmatched: 12. Germline loops: CDR1 LGHNA, CDR2 YSLEER.

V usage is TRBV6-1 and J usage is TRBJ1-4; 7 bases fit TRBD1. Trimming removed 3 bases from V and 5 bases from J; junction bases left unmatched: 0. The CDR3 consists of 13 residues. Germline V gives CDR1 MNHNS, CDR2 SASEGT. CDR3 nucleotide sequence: TGTGCCAGCAGTGACAGGGGGAATGAAAAACTGTTTTTT. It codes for CASSDRGNEKLFF.

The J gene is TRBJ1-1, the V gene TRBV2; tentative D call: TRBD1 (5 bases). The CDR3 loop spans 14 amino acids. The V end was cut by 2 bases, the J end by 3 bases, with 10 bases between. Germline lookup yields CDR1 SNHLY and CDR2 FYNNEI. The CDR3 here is CASSENQGYTEAFF. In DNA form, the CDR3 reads TGTGCCAGCAGTGAAAATCAGGGATACACTGAAGCTTTCTTT.

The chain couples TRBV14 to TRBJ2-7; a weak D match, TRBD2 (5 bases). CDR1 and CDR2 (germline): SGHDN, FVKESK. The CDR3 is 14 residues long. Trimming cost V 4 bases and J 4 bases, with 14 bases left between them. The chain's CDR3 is CASSPLGRTYEQYF. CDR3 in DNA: TGTGCCAGCAGCCCACTGGGAAGGACTTACGAGCAGTACTTC.

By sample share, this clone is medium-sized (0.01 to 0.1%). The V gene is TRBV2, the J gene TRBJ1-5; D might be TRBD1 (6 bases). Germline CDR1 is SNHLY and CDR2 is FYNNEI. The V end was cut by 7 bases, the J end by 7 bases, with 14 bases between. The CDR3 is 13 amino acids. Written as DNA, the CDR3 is TGTGCCAGCACCGGACAGAGGGAACAGCCCCAGCATTTT. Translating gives CASTGQREQPQHF.

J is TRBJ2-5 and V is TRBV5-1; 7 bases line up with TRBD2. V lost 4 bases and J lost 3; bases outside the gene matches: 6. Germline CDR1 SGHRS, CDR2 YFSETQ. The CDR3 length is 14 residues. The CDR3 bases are TGCGCCAGCAGCGGCAATGGGGGGGAAGAGACCCAGTACTTC. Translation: CASSGNGGEETQYF. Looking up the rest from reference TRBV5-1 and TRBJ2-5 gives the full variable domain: KAGVTQTPRYLIKTRGQQVTLSCSPISGHRSVSWYQQTPGQGLQFLFEYFSETQRNKGNFPGRFSGRQFSNSRSEMNVSTLELGDSALYLCASSGNGGEETQYFGPGTRLLVL.

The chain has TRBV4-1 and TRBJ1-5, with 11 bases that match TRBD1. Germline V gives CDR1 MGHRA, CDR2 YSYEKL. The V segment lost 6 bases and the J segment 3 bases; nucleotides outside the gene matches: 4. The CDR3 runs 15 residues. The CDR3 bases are TGCGCCAGCAGTCGGACAGGGGGCGTCAATCAGCCCCAGCATTTT. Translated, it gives CASSRTGGVNQPQHF.

CDR3 DNA sequence: TGTGCCAGCAGCCCGGACAGGGGGCAACAGCCCCAGCATTTT. Protein sequence: CASSPDRGQQPQHF. The chain uses TRBV9 and TRBJ1-5, with 11 bases identical to TRBD1. This CDR3 region has 14 residues. From germline, CDR1 is SGDLS and CDR2 YYNGEE. Trimming removed 4 bases from V and 7 bases from J; junction bases left unmatched: 4.

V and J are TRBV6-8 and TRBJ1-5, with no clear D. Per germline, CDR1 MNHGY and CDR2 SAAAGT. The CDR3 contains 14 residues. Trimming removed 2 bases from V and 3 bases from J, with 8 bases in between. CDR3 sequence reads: CASSYPRLNQPQHF. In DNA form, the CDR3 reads TGTGCCAGCAGTTACCCCAGGCTCAATCAGCCCCAGCATTTT.

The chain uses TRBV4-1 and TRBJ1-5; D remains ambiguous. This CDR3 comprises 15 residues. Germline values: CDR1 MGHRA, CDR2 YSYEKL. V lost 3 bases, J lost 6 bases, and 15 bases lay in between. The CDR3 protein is CASSQGRQVGQPQHF. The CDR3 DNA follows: TGCGCCAGCAGCCAGGGGAGGCAGGTGGGTCAGCCCCAGCATTTT.

The CDR3 DNA sequence: TGTGCCAGCAGCTTAAACGGACTTCAAGAGACCCAGTACTTC. This translates into CASSLNGLQETQYF. The chain employs TRBV7-3 and TRBJ2-5, with D maybe TRBD2 (5 bases). The V end was cut by 1 base, the J end by 2 bases, with 8 bases between. Germline V CDR1 and CDR2: SGHTA, FQGTGA. This CDR3 is 14 amino acids long.

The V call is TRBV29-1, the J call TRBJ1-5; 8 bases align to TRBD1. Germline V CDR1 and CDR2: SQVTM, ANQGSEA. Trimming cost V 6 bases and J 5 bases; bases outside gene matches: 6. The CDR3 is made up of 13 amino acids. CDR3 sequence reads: CSVRTGWDQPQHF. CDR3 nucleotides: TGCAGCGTCCGGACAGGGTGGGATCAGCCCCAGCATTTT. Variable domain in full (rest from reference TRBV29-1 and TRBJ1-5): SAVISQKPSRDICQRGTSLTIQCQVDSQVTMMFWYRQQPGQSLTLIATANQGSEATYESGFVIDKFPISRPNLTFSTLTVSNMSPEDSSIYLCSVRTGWDQPQHFGDGTRLSIL.

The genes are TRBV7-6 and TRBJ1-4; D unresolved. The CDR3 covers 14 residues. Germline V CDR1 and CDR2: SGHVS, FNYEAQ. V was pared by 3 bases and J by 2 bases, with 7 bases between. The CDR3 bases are TGTGCCAGCAGCTTGGGAGGGACTAATGAAAAACTGTTTTTT. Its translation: CASSLGGTNEKLFF.

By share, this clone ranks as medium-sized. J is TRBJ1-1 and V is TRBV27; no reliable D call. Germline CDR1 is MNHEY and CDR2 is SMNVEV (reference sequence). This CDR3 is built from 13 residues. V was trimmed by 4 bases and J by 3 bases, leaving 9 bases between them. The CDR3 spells CASSWGGYTEAFF. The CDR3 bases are TGTGCCAGCAGTTGGGGAGGGTACACTGAAGCTTTCTTT.

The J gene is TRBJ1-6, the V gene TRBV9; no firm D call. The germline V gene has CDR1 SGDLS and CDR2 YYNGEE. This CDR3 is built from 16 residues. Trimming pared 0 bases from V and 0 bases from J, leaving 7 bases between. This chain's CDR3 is CASSVDASSYNSPLHF. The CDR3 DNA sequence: TGTGCCAGCAGCGTAGATGCCAGCTCCTATAATTCACCCCTCCACTTT.

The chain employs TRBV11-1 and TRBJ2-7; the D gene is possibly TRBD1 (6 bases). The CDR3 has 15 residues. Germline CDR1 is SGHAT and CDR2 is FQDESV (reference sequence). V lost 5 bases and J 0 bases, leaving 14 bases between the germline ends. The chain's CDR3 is CASSLHGTPSYEQYF. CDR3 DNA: TGTGCCAGCAGCCTTCACGGGACACCCTCCTACGAGCAGTACTTC.

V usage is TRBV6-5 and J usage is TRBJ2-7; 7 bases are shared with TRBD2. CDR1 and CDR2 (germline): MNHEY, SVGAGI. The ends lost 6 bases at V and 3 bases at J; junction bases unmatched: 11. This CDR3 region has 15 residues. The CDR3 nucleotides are TGTGCCAGCAGCCCGGACATCTCGGGAGGCTACGAGCAGTACTTC. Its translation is CASSPDISGGYEQYF.

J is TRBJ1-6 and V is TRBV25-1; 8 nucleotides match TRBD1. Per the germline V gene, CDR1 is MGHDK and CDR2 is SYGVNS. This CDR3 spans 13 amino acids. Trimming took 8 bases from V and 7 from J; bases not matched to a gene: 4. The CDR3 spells CASSGQGNSPLHF. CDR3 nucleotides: TGTGCCAGCTCCGGACAGGGAAATTCACCCCTCCACTTT.

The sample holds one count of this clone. The CDR3 here is CASSLKRGAGNEQFF. The DNA of the CDR3 is TGTGCCAGTAGTCTAAAGCGGGGGGCCGGAAATGAGCAGTTCTTC. V is TRBV19 and J is TRBJ2-1; 9 bases fit TRBD2. The CDR3 runs to 15 residues. Germline lookup yields CDR1 LNHDA and CDR2 SQIVND (reference sequence). V shed 5 bases and J 7 bases; nucleotides not matched to a gene: 9.

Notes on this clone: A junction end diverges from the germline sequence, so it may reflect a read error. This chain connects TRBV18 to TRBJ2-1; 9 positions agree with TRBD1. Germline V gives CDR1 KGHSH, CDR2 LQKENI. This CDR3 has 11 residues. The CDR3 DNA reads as TGTGCCAGCTCACCACGGGACAGGGTAGTCTTC. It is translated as CASSPRDRVVF.

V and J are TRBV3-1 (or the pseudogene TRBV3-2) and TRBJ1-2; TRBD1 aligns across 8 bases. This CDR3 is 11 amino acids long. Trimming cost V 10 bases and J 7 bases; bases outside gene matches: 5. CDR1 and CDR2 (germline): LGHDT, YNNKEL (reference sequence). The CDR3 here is CATTGGLGYTF. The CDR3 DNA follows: TGTGCCACCACAGGGGGGCTTGGCTACACCTTC.